One and the same sample provided the 24 T cell receptor beta chains below, sequenced in a study of technical replicates of blood from several donors. The repertoire was sequenced with immunoSEQ multiplex PCR; TCRdb's copy has only in-frame clones and lacks some. The sample consists of tens of thousands of clones, roughly 92% of them appearing once. The sample consisted of PBMCs. The receptor set was obtained from a human donor in good health. Some clones in this sample may be carry-over from other donors' samples.

The chain joins TRBV4-3 to TRBJ1-1, with 8 nucleotides matching TRBD1. CDR1 and CDR2 (germline): LGHNA, YSLEER. This CDR3 has 15 amino acids. V dropped 0 bases and J dropped 8; count of bases not matched to a gene: 8. The CDR3 bases are TGCGCCAGCAGCCAAGACCGTGGTAGGACAGGGGAAGCTTTCTTT. Translated, it gives CASSQDRGRTGEAFF.

The chain has TRBV29-1 and TRBJ2-1, with TRBD1 matching 7 bases. Germline trimming cut 2 bases from V and 3 bases from J; bases unmatched to any gene: 4. The V gene's germline CDR1 is SQVTM and CDR2 ANQGSEA. CDR3 length: 14 amino acids. For the CDR3, the DNA is TGCAGCGTTGAAACAGGGGAAGACTACAATGAGCAGTTCTTC. Its protein product is CSVETGEDYNEQFF.

The chain recombines TRBV7-8 with TRBJ2-5; TRBD2 is a possible D gene (5 bases). V lost 2 bases and J lost 2, with 9 bases in between. This CDR3 contains 14 residues. Germline V gives CDR1 SGHVS, CDR2 FQNEAQ. The chain's CDR3 is CASSLPGVQETQYF. In DNA, the CDR3 is TGTGCCAGCAGCTTACCCGGGGTTCAAGAGACCCAGTACTTC.

A few counts support this clone. The V call is TRBV30, the J call TRBJ1-6; D uncertain. Looked up from germline, CDR1 is GTSNPN and CDR2 is SVGIG (reference sequence). V gave up 3 bases and J gave up 17 bases, with 14 bases separating them. The CDR3 extends over 11 amino acids. The chain's CDR3 is CAWSSRLFVHF. CDR3 in DNA: TGTGCCTGGAGCAGTCGCTTGTTCGTCCACTTT.

This clone was recorded once. J is TRBJ2-5 and V is TRBV6-1; 8 bases line up with TRBD1. This CDR3 comprises 13 residues. The V segment lost 6 bases and the J segment 5 bases; nucleotides outside the gene matches: 5. CDR1 and CDR2 from the germline V gene are MNHNS and SASEGT. The CDR3 region is CASSRQGWETQYF. CDR3 coding DNA: TGTGCCAGCAGCCGACAGGGGTGGGAGACCCAGTACTTC.

V and J are TRBV5-1 and TRBJ2-7; possibly TRBD2 for D (6 bases). V was clipped by 0 bases and J by 7 bases, with 20 bases between them. The CDR3 has 16 residues. Germline V CDR1 and CDR2: SGHRS, YFSETQ. The CDR3 here is CASSLGAGNAGEEQYF. DNA for the CDR3: TGCGCCAGCAGCTTGGGGGCGGGGAACGCCGGGGAAGAGCAGTACTTC.

Only one count was recorded for this clone. The gene calls are TRBV4-2 and TRBJ1-5; D remains unclear. Germline assignment: CDR1 LGHNA and CDR2 YNFKEQ. Trimming cost V 1 base and J 2 bases, with 15 bases left between them. This CDR3 is built from 17 residues. The CDR3 here is CASSQVGAGFGNQPQHF. As DNA, the CDR3 is TGTGCCAGCAGCCAAGTAGGTGCGGGGTTCGGCAATCAGCCCCAGCATTTT.

J is TRBJ2-7 and V is TRBV29-1; 8 bases match TRBD2. V lost 2 bases and J lost 4; bases outside the gene matches: 4. Germline CDR1 and CDR2: SQVTM and ANQGSEA. This CDR3 is 13 amino acids long. CDR3 bases: TGCAGCGTTGAAACCGGGGGGGCTTACGAGCAGTACTTC. Amino acid sequence: CSVETGGAYEQYF.

The rearrangement joins TRBV4-3 to TRBJ1-2; TRBD1 matches at 7 bases. The V gene's germline CDR1 is LGHNA and CDR2 YSLEER. The CDR3 covers 15 residues. Trimming took 6 bases from V and 6 from J; bases not matched to a gene: 13. Here the CDR3 reads CASRGQVLARDGYTF. CDR3 nucleotides: TGCGCCAGCAGAGGACAGGTCCTCGCTAGGGATGGCTACACCTTC.

V and J are TRBV29-1 and TRBJ2-4, with unresolved D. Germline values: CDR1 SQVTM, CDR2 ANQGSEA. This CDR3 region has 13 residues. Trimming took 2 bases from V and 0 from J, leaving 5 bases between them. The CDR3 DNA is TGCAGCGTTGAATATTTAGCCAAAAACATTCAGTACTTC. Translating it yields CSVEYLAKNIQYF.

The rearrangement joins TRBV29-1 to TRBJ1-2, with unresolved D. Germline CDR1 reads SQVTM; CDR2 reads ANQGSEA. V was trimmed by 6 bases and J by 5 bases, leaving 13 bases between them. This CDR3 comprises 12 residues. In nucleotides, the CDR3 is TGCAGCGTAGGGAGGTCGGGTTATGGCTACACCTTC. This gives the protein CSVGRSGYGYTF.

This sequence joins TRBV2 and TRBJ2-3; TRBD1 aligns across 7 bases. Germline lookup yields CDR1 SNHLY and CDR2 FYNNEI. The CDR3 runs to 17 residues. V gave up 5 bases and J gave up 4 bases; unmatched junction bases: 15. The CDR3 protein is CASSSETGSVSADTQYF. CDR3 nucleotides: TGTGCCAGCAGTTCAGAGACAGGGTCCGTCTCGGCAGATACGCAGTATTTT.

J is TRBJ2-7 and V is TRBV4-3, with 10 positions matching TRBD1. The CDR3 length is 15 residues. Germline loops: CDR1 LGHNA, CDR2 YSLEER. The V segment lost 2 bases and the J segment 6 bases; nucleotides outside the gene matches: 7. CDR3 DNA sequence: TGCGCCAGCAGCCAACTCCCGGGACAGGGGACCGAGCAGTACTTC. Its translation: CASSQLPGQGTEQYF.

The chain recombines TRBV4-3 with TRBJ2-3, with 8 bases matching TRBD2. CDR3 length: 18 residues. Germline CDR1 is LGHNA and CDR2 is YSLEER. V dropped 1 base and J dropped 2; count of bases not matched to a gene: 11. In nucleotides, the CDR3 is TGCGCCAGCAGCCAAGCCCAGGAGACTAGCGTTTACACAGATACGCAGTATTTT. Residues: CASSQAQETSVYTDTQYF.

The genes are TRBV11-2 and TRBJ2-7, with 10 bases identical to TRBD1. After removal of 1 base from V and 1 base from J, the junction contained 7 bases not matched to a gene. CDR3 length: 17 amino acids. Germline CDR1 SGHAT, CDR2 FQNNGV. The CDR3: CASSLARDRGISYEQYF. For the CDR3, the DNA is TGTGCCAGCAGCTTAGCGAGGGACAGGGGTATTTCCTACGAGCAGTACTTC.

This rearrangement joins TRBV18 to TRBJ1-1; D unresolved. CDR3 size: 11 residues. Deletions cut 5 bases from V and 8 bases from J, with 9 bases between. Germline CDR1 reads KGHSH; CDR2 reads LQKENI. This CDR3 reads CASSAGGEAFF. The DNA for the CDR3 is TGTGCCAGCTCAGCCGGAGGGGAAGCTTTCTTT.

The chain links TRBV29-1 to TRBJ2-7; 7 positions match TRBD1. V was clipped by 4 bases and J by 2 bases; unmatched bases: 11. This CDR3 has 15 residues. The germline V gene has CDR1 SQVTM and CDR2 ANQGSEA. The CDR3 coding sequence is TGCAGCGTTGTTGACCCGACAGGGACAGCCTACGAGCAGTACTTC. As protein: CSVVDPTGTAYEQYF.

The rearrangement links TRBV9 to TRBJ2-2; D might be TRBD2 (6 bases). Trimming stripped 3 bases from V and 7 bases from J, with 13 bases between. CDR1 SGDLS and CDR2 YYNGEE come from the germline V gene. This CDR3 contains 14 residues. The CDR3 bases are TGTGCCAGCAGCGCGGGACTGCGGAGCGGGGAGCTGTTTTTT. This codes for CASSAGLRSGELFF.

This sequence joins TRBV9 and TRBJ2-1; the D gene is possibly TRBD1 (6 bases). The CDR3 is 15 residues long. Trimming removed 0 bases from V and 0 bases from J, with 7 bases in between. CDR1 SGDLS and CDR2 YYNGEE come from the germline V gene. CDR3 in DNA: TGTGCCAGCAGCGTAGCGGGACACTCCTACAATGAGCAGTTCTTC. It codes for CASSVAGHSYNEQFF.

The CDR3 nucleotides are TGCGCCAGCAGCTGGACAGGGAATGCTGAAGCTTTCTTT. Encoded protein: CASSWTGNAEAFF. This sequence joins TRBV5-1 and TRBJ1-1; 8 bases align to TRBD1. This CDR3 contains 13 residues. V gave up 3 bases and J gave up 6 bases; unmatched junction bases: 4. Looked up from germline, CDR1 is SGHRS and CDR2 is YFSETQ.

The chain has TRBV5-4 and TRBJ1-2; 11 bases fit TRBD1. Trimming at V came to 5 bases and at J to 8 bases, leaving 5 bases not matched to a gene. Germline-derived CDR1 and CDR2 are SGHNT and YYREEE (reference sequence). CDR3 size: 13 residues. This chain's CDR3 is CASRRTGGQGYTF. In nucleotides, the CDR3 is TGTGCCAGCAGGCGGACAGGGGGCCAGGGCTACACCTTC.

The chain carries TRBV5-6 and TRBJ2-7; 9 bases fit TRBD2. CDR3 length: 18 residues. Germline V lookup: CDR1 SGHDT, CDR2 YYEEEE. The junction had 20 bases not matched to a gene; V was cut back by 4 bases and J by 6 bases. This chain's CDR3 is CASSPGGTSRILRIEQYF. The CDR3 region has the DNA TGTGCCAGCAGCCCGGGGGGGACTAGCCGCATCCTACGTATCGAGCAGTACTTC.

Turning to this clone: It is unclear where the CDR3 begins or ends on the DNA, so no DNA is shown, and the CDR3 is as TCRdb lists it. V and J are TRBV9 and TRBJ2-1; TRBD2 reflects the table's D call only, with no check against the DNA. The CDR3 contains 16 residues when both ends are counted. Germline V gene sequence: CDR1 SGDLS, CDR2 YYNGEE. This CDR3 is CASSVGGGTSGRASVF.

The chain joins TRBV7-9 to TRBJ1-4; no definite D call. V was pared by 1 base and J by 0 bases, with 6 bases between. Germline loops: CDR1 SEHNR, CDR2 FQNEAQ (reference sequence). CDR3 length equals 15 residues. The CDR3 sequence: CASSLDKTTNEKLFF. CDR3 in DNA: TGTGCCAGCAGCTTAGACAAAACAACTAATGAAAAACTGTTTTTT.